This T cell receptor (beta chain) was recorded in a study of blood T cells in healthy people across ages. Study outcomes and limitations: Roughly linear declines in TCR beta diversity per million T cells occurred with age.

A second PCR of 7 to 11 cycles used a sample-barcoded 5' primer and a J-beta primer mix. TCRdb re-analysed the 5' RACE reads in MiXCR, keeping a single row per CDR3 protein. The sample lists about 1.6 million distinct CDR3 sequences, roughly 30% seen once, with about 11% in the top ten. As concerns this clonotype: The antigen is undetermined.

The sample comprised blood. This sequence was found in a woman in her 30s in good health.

CDR3 loop: CASSEASVYGYTF. DNA of the CDR3: TGTGCCAGCAGTGAGGCCAGTGTCTATGGCTACACCTTC. V gene TRBV2 combines with J gene TRBJ1-2, with D unresolved. The CDR3 is 13 residues long. Germline-derived CDR1 and CDR2 are SNHLY and FYNNEI. Trimming took off 3 bases at V and 4 bases at J, with 9 bases between the two ends. Looking up the rest from reference TRBV2 and TRBJ1-2 gives the full variable domain: EPEVTQTPSHQVTQMGQEVILRCVPISNHLYFYWYRQILGQKVEFLVSFYNNEISEKSEIFDDQFSVERPDGSNFTLKIRSTKLEDSAMYFCASSEASVYGYTFGSGTRLTVV.